The 6 T cell receptor beta chains below all came from one sample that was sequenced in a study of blood T cell repertoires in COVID-19. This table comes from immunoSEQ multiplex PCR, and its TCRdb copy is limited to in-frame clones, with some not included. The repertoire includes about 220,000 clones, over 75% of them detected once, and roughly 3.7% sits in the top ten. Source material: PBMCs or T cells enriched from blood (not recorded which). Receptors were obtained from a woman aged 18-30 years in a cohort exposed to, infected with or recovered from COVID-19 (not recorded which).

This rearrangement joins TRBV24-1 to TRBJ2-3; TRBD2 aligns across 10 bases. The CDR3 runs to 15 residues. CDR1 and CDR2 from the germline V gene are KGHDR and SFDVKD. V dropped 3 bases and J dropped 5; count of bases not matched to a gene: 4. In nucleotides, the CDR3 is TGTGCCACCAGTGATAGCGGGAGGGCCATAGATACGCAGTATTTT. Translated, it gives CATSDSGRAIDTQYF.

V usage is TRBV19 and J usage is TRBJ2-1; 9 bases match TRBD2. The length of the CDR3 is 15 residues. V trimming: 3 bases; J trimming: 2 bases; junction bases outside the gene matches: 2. Germline CDR1 is LNHDA and CDR2 is SQIVND (reference sequence). This CDR3 reads CASSIASGTYNEQFF. CDR3 bases: TGTGCCAGTAGTATCGCTAGCGGGACCTACAATGAGCAGTTCTTC.

V gene TRBV7-9 combines with J gene TRBJ1-6; D call uncertain. The V end lost 8 bases, the J end lost 0 bases, and 5 bases lay between the germline ends. CDR3 length equals 13 residues. Germline lookup yields CDR1 SEHNR and CDR2 FQNEAQ (reference sequence). Here the CDR3 DNA reads TGTGCCAGCGAGAACTCCTATAATTCACCCCTCCACTTT. This gives the protein CASENSYNSPLHF.

The chain combines TRBV30 with TRBJ1-5, with D tentatively TRBD1 (5 bases). Trimming removed 3 bases from V and 4 bases from J, with 10 bases in between. The germline V gene encodes CDR1 GTSNPN and CDR2 SVGIG (reference sequence). The CDR3 loop spans 13 amino acids. In nucleotides, the CDR3 is TGTGCCTGGAGCTTGACAGCGAATCAGCCCCAGCATTTT. Translated, it gives CAWSLTANQPQHF.

The chain employs TRBV10-3 and TRBJ1-5; D is uncertain. Per the germline V gene, CDR1 is ENHRY and CDR2 is SYGVKD. V was cut by 4 bases and J by 4 bases, with 8 bases left in between. CDR3 length: 13 amino acids. The CDR3 bases are TGTGCCATCAGTGGGAACAGAAATCAGCCCCAGCATTTT. Translated: CAISGNRNQPQHF.

The gene calls are TRBV6-5 and TRBJ2-3; D gene uncertain. The V gene lost 5 bases and the J gene lost 0 bases, with 12 bases spanning the gap. Germline-derived CDR1 and CDR2 are MNHEY and SVGAGI. This CDR3 comprises 15 residues. DNA of the CDR3: TGTGCCAGCAGTCTCCTAGTGGGTAGCACAGATACGCAGTATTTT. It is translated as CASSLLVGSTDTQYF.